The present T cell receptor beta chain was sequenced within a study of identical twins. This clonotype was seen a handful of times. TCRdb ran MiXCR on the 5' RACE reads and lists one entry per CDR3 protein. The table lists approximately 500,000 distinct CDR3 sequences, approximately 24% of them singletons, with around 3% in the top ten. After removal of 6 bases from V and 5 bases from J, the junction contained 6 bases not matched to a gene. The CDR3 consists of 15 residues. The germline gives CDR1 MNHNS, CDR2 SASEGT. This sample was shared with a second study, whose subject was T cells expressing NK-cell markers. That study reports: In a group of about six donors, dominant NKG2C+ clonotypes represented about 1.0-7.5% of CD8+ T cells.

The sample taken for sequencing was CD4+ T cells sorted from blood. The V call is TRBV6-1, the J call TRBJ2-5; TRBD2 aligns across 13 bases. The receptor's source is a woman aged 18-35 years in good health. The CDR3 region is CASRGLAGRSETQYF. DNA for the CDR3: TGTGCCAGCAGGGGACTAGCGGGAAGGTCGGAGACCCAGTACTTC.